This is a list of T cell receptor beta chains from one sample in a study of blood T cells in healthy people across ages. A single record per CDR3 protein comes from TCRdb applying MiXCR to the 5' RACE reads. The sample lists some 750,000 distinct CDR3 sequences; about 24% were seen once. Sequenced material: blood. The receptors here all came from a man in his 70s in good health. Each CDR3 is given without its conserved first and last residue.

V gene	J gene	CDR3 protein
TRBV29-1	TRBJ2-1	SVERGGDNEQF
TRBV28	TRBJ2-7	ASSEDRGSDEQY
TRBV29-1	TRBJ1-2	SVDGSTGAHGYT
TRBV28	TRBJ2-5	VSSISGAETQY
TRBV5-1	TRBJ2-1	ASSAAANNEQF
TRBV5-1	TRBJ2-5	ASSSGILYQETQY
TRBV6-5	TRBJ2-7	ASRGAHRGRTYEQY
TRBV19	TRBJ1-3	ASSITAGSSGNTIY
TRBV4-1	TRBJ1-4	ASSQDQGTGNPFNEKLF
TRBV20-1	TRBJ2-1	SALGQGSSNEQF
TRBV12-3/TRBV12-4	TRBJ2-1	ASSLASGGIYNEQF
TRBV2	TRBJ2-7	ASSEGSGGGEQY
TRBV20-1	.	SARYRGNEQF
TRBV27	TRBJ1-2	ASSDRANYGYT
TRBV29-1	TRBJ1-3	SVVGITGNTIY
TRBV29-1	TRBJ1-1	SAQTGANRGTEAF
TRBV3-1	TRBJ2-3	ASSQGPSTDTQY
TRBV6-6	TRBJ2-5	ASSPPGDPETQY